This T cell receptor beta chain was identified in a study of CD8+CD57+ T cells in acquired aplastic anemia. The template used for profiling TCR beta VDJ and CDR3 was genomic DNA. TCRdb re-analysed the reads in MiXCR, keeping a single row per CDR3 protein. The sample carries nearly 60,000 distinct CDR3 sequences, 57% recorded once. Sequencing was done on patients that had shown CD8+CD57+ cell expansion by flow cytometry. This CDR3 is built from 14 residues. CDR1 is SGHTA, CDR2 FQGTGA, per germline. Trimming shortened V by 2 bases and J by 7 bases, and 11 bases separated the two germline ends. The rearrangement uses TRBV7-3 and TRBJ1-4, with D possibly TRBD1 on 5 matching bases. Sample: sorted CD4+, CD8+, or CD8+CD57+ T cells (not recorded which) from PBMCs. The origin of this receptor is a human donor with aplastic anemia. CDR3 bases: TGTGCCAGCAGCTTAGGAGCTGGGGCTGAAAAACTGTTTTTT. Translated, it gives CASSLGAGAEKLFF. Filled out from reference TRBV7-3 and TRBJ1-4, the complete variable domain reads GAGVSQTPSNKVTEKGKYVELRCDPISGHTALYWYRQSLGQGPEFLIYFQGTGAADDSGLPNDRFFAVRPEGSVSTLKIQRTERGDSAVYLCASSLGAGAEKLFFGSGTQLSVL.